A selection of T cell receptor beta chains follows, all from one sample in a study of OX40 agonist ivuxolimab in advanced cancers. Clones were read by immunoSEQ multiplex PCR, and TCRdb kept only the in-frame ones, dropping some. Of over 55,000 clones detected, less than 95% appear once; the ten largest clones hold 11% to 15%. Here the sequenced sample was CD4+ or CD8+ T cells sorted from blood, taken in a trial of the OX40 agonist ivuxolimab. The receptors were sampled from an adult with an advanced solid tumor such as melanoma, head and neck, liver or kidney cancer. Each CDR3 is given with its conserved first and last residue. D genes are given only for firm matches.

d_gene	v_gene	j_gene	CDR3nt	CDR3aa
.	TRBV11-2	TRBJ2-7	TGTGCCAGCAGCTCCCTGTCCGAGCAGTACTTC	CASSSLSEQYF
.	TRBV2	TRBJ2-2	TGTGCCAGCAGTGTCCGGTCGGGCACCGGGGAGCTGTTTTTT	CASSVRSGTGELFF
.	TRBV9	TRBJ2-4	TGTGCCAGCAGCGTAGGGGGGGTCGGCCAAAACATTCAGTACTTC	CASSVGGVGQNIQYF
.	TRBV11-3	TRBJ2-3	TGTGCCAGCAGCTCTCAACCTAGCACAGATACGCAGTATTTT	CASSSQPSTDTQYF
.	TRBV11-2	TRBJ1-4	TGTGCCAGCAGCTTAGGGGGGGTTGGTGAAAAACTGTTTTTT	CASSLGGVGEKLFF
.	TRBV27	TRBJ1-2	TGTGCCAGCAGTTTAATGACAGGCGGTGGCTACACCTTC	CASSLMTGGGYTF
TRBD1	TRBV7-6	TRBJ1-4	TGTGCCAGCGGAAACAGGGGAGGGGAACTGTTTTTT	CASGNRGGELFF
.	TRBV9	TRBJ1-2	TGTGCCAGCAGCGTAGCTCCAGGGAGGGGATATGGCTACACCTTC	CASSVAPGRGYGYTF
.	TRBV5-4	TRBJ2-1	TGTGCCCTCAGTCTTAAAGGGAGACTTTATGAGCAGTTCTTC	CALSLKGRLYEQFF
.	TRBV7-3	TRBJ2-7	TGTGCCAGCAGCGCTGACCCTAGGGCGCCCGAGCAGTACTTC	CASSADPRAPEQYF